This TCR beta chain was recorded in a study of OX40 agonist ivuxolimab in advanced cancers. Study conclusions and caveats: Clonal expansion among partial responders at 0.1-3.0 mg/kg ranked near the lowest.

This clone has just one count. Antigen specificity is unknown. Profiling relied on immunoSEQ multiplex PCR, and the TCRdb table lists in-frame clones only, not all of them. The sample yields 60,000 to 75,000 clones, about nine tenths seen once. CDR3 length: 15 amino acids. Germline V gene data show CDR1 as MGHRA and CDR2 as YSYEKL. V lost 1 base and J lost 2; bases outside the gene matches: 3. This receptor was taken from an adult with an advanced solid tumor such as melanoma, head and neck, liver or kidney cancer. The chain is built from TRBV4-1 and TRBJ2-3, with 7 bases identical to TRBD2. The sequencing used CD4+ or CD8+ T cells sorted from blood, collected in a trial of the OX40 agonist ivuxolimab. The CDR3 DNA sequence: TGCGCCAGCAGCCAAGGGACTAGATTCACAGATACGCAGTATTTT. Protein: CASSQGTRFTDTQYF.